This T cell receptor beta chain was profiled in a study of beta chain features in type 1 diabetes. The study's findings and limits: VDJ junctions from patients with type 1 diabetes contained fewer insertions and more deletions. Type 1 diabetes patients showed a moderate but significant shortening of TCRB CDR3s in all four CD4+ subsets.

Since all of the isolated RNA was reverse transcribed, expressed TCRB transcripts were what got sequenced. Roughly 3.4 million reads per sample on average were obtained from naive, central memory and regulatory T cell samples. Assay: immunoSEQ multiplex PCR; the TCRdb copy retains only in-frame clones and omits some. The sample lists under 500,000 clones, 30% occurring once. As for this clone: Its antigen is unidentified.

Germline V gene sequence: CDR1 GTSNPN, CDR2 SVGIG (reference sequence). The CDR3 has 14 residues. This chain connects TRBV30 to TRBJ2-7, with a tentative D call TRBD1 (5 bases). The sample taken for sequencing was naive CD4+ T cells from blood. This clonotype was obtained from a man aged 18 to 30 in good health. For the CDR3, the DNA is TGTGCTAGGGCAAGGTCAGGGTTTCCCTACGAGCAGTACTTC. Amino acid sequence: CARARSGFPYEQYF.